One T cell receptor (beta chain) is described in this entry. Its antigen is currently unknown. This sample was included in a study of shared clonotypes between healthy human individuals. Study-level results: When naive CD4 clonotypes were compared across a handful of donors, around 5% were shared.

Germline loops: CDR1 SGHRS, CDR2 YFSETQ. Losses at the gene ends were 3 bases for V and 2 bases for J; bases not matched to a gene: 6. The CDR3 is made up of 16 amino acids. Produced via immunoSEQ multiplex PCR; TCRdb's table is partial and in-frame only. The profile shows nearly 1,000,000 clones, less than 85% of them singletons. J is TRBJ2-3 and V is TRBV5-1; 10 bases line up with TRBD2. Sequencing was carried out using memory CD4+ T cells sorted from blood. Subset meaning: CD45RA-negative fraction. The TCR was taken from a man aged 18 to 35 in good health. CDR3 DNA sequence: TGCGCCAGCAGCTCAAAAGCGGGGGGGATCACAGATACGCAGTATTTT. Its protein is CASSSKAGGITDTQYF.